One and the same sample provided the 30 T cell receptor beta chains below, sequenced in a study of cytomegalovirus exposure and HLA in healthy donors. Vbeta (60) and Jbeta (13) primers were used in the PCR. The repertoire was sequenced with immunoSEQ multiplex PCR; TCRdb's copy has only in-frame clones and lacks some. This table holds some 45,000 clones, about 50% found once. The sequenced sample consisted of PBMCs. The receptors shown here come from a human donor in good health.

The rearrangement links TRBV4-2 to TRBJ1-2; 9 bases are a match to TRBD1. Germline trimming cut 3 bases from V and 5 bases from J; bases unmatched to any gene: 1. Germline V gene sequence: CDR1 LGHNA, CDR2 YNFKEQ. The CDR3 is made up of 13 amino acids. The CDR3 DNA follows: TGTGCCAGCAGCCAGGGGACAGGGTATGGCTACACCTTC. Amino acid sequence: CASSQGTGYGYTF.

CDR3 amino acids: CASSLAQGGQETQYF. CDR3 coding DNA: TGCGCCAGCAGCTTGGCACAGGGGGGGCAAGAGACCCAGTACTTC. V gene TRBV5-1 combines with J gene TRBJ2-5; D perhaps matches TRBD1 (8 bases). The CDR3 spans 15 residues. Trimming left V 0 bases short and J 2 bases short, with 11 bases between. CDR1 is SGHRS, CDR2 YFSETQ, per germline.

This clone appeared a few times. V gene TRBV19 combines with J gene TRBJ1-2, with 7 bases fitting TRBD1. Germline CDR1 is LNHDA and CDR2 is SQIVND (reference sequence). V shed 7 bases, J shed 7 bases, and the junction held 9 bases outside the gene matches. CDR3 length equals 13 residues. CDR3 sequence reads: CASKETGYRGYTF. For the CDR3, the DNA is TGTGCCAGTAAGGAGACAGGGTATCGTGGCTACACCTTC.

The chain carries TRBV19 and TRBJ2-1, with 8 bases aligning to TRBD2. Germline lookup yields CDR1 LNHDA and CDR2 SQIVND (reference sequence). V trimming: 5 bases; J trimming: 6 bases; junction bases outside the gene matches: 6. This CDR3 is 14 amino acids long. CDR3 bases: TGTGCCAGTAGTCCGCAGACTAGCGCCAATGAGCAGTTCTTC. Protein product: CASSPQTSANEQFF.

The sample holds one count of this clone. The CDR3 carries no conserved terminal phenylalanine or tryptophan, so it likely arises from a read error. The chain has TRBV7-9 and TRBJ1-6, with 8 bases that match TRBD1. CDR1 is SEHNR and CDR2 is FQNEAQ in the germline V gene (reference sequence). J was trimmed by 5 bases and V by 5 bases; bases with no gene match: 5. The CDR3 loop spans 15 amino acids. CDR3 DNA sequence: TGTGCCAGCAGCACAGGACAGGGCAATAATTCACCCCTCCACCTT. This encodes CASSTGQGNNSPLHL.

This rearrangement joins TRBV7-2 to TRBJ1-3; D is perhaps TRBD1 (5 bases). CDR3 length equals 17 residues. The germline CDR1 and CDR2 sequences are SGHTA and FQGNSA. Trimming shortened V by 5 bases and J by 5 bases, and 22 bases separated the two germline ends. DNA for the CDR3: TGTGCCAGCAGCCCGGGCGACAGTGGGGCCACTAGAAACACCATATATTTT. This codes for CASSPGDSGATRNTIYF.

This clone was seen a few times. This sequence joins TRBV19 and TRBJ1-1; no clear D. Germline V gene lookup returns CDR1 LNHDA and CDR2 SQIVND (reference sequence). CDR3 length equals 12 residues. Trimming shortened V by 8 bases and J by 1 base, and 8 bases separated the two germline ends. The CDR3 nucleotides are TGTGCCAGTTCCATCAAGAACACTGAAGCTTTCTTT. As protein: CASSIKNTEAFF. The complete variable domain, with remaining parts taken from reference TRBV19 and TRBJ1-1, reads DGGITQSPKYLFRKEGQNVTLSCEQNLNHDAMYWYRQDPGQGLRLIYYSQIVNDFQKGDIAEGYSVSREKKESFPLTVTSAQKNPTAFYLCASSIKNTEAFFGQGTRLTVV.

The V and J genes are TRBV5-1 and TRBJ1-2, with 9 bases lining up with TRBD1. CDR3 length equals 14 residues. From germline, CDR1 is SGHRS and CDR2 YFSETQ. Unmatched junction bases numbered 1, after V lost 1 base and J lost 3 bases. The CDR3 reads CASSLTGGHYGYTF. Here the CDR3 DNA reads TGCGCCAGCAGCTTGACAGGGGGCCACTATGGCTACACCTTC.

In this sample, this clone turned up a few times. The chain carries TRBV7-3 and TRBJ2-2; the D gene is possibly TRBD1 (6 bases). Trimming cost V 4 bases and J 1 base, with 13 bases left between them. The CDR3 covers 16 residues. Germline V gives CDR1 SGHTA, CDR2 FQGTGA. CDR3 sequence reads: CASSSQTGLNTGELFF. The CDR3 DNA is TGTGCCAGCAGCTCCCAAACAGGGCTGAACACCGGGGAGCTGTTTTTT.

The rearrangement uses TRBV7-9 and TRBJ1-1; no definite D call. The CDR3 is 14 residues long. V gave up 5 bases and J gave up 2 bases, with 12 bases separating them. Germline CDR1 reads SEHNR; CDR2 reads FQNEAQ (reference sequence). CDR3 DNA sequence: TGTGCCAGCAGCCTTACAGTTGTAAACACTGAAGCTTTCTTT. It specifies CASSLTVVNTEAFF.

CDR3 region: CAISGGAGELFF. CDR3 nucleotides: TGTGCCATCAGTGGAGGTGCCGGGGAGCTGTTTTTT. The rearrangement links TRBV10-3 to TRBJ2-2; D gene unclear. Germline-derived CDR1 and CDR2 are ENHRY and SYGVKD. V gave up 4 bases and J gave up 6 bases, with 6 bases separating them. This CDR3 comprises 12 residues.

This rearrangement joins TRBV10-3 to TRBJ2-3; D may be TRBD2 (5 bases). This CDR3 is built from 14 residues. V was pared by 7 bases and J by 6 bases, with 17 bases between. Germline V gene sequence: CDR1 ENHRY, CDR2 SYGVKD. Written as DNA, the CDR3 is TGTGCCATCATGGCAGACTACACAGTGGATACGCAGTATTTT. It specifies CAIMADYTVDTQYF.

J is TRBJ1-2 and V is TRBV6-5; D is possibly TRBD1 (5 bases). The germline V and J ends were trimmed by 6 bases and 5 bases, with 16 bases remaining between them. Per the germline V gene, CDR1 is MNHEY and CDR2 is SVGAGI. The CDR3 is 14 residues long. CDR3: CASRINRFGYGYTF. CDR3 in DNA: TGTGCCAGCAGAATAAACAGGTTCGGGTATGGCTACACCTTC.

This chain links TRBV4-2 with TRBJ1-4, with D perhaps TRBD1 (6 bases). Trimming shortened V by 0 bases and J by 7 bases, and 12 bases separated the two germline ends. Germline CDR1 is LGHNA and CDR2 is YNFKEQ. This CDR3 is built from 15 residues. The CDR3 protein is CASSQEEGDTEKLFF. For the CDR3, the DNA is TGTGCCAGCAGCCAAGAAGAGGGGGATACTGAAAAACTGTTTTTT.

This CDR3 is CASSKGQRNEKLFF. For the CDR3, the DNA is TGTGCCAGCAGCAAGGGACAGAGAAATGAAAAACTGTTTTTT. The chain joins TRBV11-2 to TRBJ1-4; 7 nucleotides match TRBD1. The J segment lost 5 bases and the V segment lost 5 bases, leaving 5 bases of the junction unmatched. Germline loops: CDR1 SGHAT, CDR2 FQNNGV. The CDR3 contains 14 residues.

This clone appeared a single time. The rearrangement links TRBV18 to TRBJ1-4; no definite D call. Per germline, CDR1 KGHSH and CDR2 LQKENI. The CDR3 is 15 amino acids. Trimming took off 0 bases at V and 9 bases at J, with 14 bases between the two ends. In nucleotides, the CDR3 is TGTGCCAGCTCACCACCTTCAGTCTCTTCGCAAAAACTGTTTTTT. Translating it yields CASSPPSVSSQKLFF.

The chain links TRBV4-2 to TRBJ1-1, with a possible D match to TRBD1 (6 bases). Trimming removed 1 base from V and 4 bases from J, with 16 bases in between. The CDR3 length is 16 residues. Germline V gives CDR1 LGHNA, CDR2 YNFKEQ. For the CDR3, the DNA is TGTGCCAGCAGCCAAGTAGGGGGGGCTATGGGCACTGAAGCTTTCTTT. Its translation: CASSQVGGAMGTEAFF.

CDR3 amino acids: CASSLASSYEQYF. The CDR3 DNA reads as TGTGCCAGCAGCTTAGCTTCCTCCTACGAGCAGTACTTC. The rearrangement uses TRBV11-3 and TRBJ2-7; D remains unclear. The CDR3 sequence is 13 residues long. The germline V and J ends were trimmed by 1 base and 0 bases, with 4 bases remaining between them. The V gene's germline CDR1 is SGHNT and CDR2 YENEEA.

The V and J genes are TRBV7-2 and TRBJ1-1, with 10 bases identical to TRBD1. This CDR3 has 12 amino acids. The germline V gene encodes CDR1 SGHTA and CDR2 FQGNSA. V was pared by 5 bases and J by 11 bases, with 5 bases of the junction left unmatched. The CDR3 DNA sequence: TGTGCCAGCAGCCAGGGACAGGGGTCTGCTTTCTTT. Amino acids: CASSQGQGSAFF.

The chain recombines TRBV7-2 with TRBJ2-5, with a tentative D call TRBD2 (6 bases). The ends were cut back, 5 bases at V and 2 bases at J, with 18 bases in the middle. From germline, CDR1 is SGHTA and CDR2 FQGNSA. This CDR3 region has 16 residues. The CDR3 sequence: CASSRQSAGVQETQYF. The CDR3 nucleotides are TGTGCCAGCAGCCGTCAATCAGCGGGTGTGCAAGAGACCCAGTACTTC.

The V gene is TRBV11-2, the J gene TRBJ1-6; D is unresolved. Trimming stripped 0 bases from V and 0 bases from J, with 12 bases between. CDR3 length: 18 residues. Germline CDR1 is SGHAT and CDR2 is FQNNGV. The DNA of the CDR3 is TGTGCCAGCAGCTTAGATTGGGCAGGCAGCTCCTATAATTCACCCCTCCACTTT. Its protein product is CASSLDWAGSSYNSPLHF.

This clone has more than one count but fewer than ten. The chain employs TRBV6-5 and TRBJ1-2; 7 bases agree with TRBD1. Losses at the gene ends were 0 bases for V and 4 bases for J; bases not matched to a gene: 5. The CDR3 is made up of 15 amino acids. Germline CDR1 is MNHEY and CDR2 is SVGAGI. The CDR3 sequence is CASSYSIPGGYGYTF. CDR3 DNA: TGTGCCAGCAGTTACTCGATCCCAGGGGGCTATGGCTACACCTTC.

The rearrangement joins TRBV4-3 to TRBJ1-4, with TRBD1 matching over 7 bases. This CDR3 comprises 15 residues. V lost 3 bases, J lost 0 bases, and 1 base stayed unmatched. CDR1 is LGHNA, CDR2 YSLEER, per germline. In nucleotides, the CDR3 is TGCGCCAGCAGCCACCAGGGGGCAACTAATGAAAAACTGTTTTTT. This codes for CASSHQGATNEKLFF.

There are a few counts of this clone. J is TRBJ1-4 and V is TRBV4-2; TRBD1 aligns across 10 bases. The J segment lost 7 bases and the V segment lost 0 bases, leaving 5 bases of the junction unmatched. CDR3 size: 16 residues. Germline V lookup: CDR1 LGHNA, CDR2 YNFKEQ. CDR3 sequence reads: CASSQDLTGGSEKLFF. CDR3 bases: TGTGCCAGCAGCCAAGACCTGACAGGGGGCAGTGAAAAACTGTTTTTT.

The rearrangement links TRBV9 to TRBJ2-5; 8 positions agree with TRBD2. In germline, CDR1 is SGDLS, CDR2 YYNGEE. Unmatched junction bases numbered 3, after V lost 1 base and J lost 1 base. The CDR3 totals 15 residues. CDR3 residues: CASSVSLAGQETQYF. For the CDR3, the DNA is TGTGCCAGCAGCGTATCCCTAGCGGGCCAAGAGACCCAGTACTTC.

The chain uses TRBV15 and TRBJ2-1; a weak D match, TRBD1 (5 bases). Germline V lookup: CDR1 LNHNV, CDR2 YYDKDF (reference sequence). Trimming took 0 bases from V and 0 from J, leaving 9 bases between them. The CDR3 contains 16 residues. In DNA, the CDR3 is TGTGCCACCAGCAGAGACCGACAGAGCTCCTACAATGAGCAGTTCTTC. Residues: CATSRDRQSSYNEQFF.

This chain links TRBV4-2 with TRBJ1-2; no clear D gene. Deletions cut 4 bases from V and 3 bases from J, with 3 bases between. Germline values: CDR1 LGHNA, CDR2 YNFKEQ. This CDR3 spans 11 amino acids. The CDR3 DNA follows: TGTGCCAGCAGCCTCGACTATGGCTACACCTTC. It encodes CASSLDYGYTF.

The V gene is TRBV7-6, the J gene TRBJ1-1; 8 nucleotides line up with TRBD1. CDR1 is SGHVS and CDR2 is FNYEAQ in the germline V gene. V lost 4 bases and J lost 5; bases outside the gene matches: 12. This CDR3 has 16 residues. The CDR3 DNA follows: TGTGCCAGCAGCTCACAGGGGGGGCAGCTTAGGACTGAAGCTTTCTTT. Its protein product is CASSSQGGQLRTEAFF.

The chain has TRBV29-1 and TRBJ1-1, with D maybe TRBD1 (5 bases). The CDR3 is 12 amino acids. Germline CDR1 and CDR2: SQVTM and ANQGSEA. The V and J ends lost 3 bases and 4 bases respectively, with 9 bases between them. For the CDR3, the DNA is TGCAGCGTTGAGAAGGGGTCCACTGAAGCTTTCTTT. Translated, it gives CSVEKGSTEAFF.

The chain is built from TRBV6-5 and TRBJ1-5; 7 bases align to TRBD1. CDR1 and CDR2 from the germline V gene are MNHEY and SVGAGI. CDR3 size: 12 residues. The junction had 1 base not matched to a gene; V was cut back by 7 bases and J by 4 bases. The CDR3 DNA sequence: TGTGCCAGCAAGGGGGCAAATCAGCCCCAGCATTTT. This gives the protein CASKGANQPQHF.